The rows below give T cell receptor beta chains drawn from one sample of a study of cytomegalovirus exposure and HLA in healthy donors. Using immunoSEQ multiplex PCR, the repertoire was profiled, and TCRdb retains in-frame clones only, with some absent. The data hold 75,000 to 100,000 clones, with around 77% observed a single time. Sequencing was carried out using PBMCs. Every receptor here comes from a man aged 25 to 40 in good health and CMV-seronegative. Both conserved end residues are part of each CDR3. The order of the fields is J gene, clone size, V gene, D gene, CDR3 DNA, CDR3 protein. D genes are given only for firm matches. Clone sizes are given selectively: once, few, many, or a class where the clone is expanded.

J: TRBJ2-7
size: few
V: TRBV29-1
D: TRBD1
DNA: TGCAGCGTTGTTATAAGCAGGGGGCAATTAGAGCAGTACTTC
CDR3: CSVVISRGQLEQYF

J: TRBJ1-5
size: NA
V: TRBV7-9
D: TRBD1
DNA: TGTGCCAGCAGTCCGACAGGGCTTGGGCCGCCCCAGCATTTT
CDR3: CASSPTGLGPPQHF

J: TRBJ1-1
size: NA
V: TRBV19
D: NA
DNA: TGTGCCAGTAGTATATTAGGTCAGGGTGACACTGAAGCTTTCTTT
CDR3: CASSILGQGDTEAFF

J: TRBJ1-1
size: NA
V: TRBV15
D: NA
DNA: TGTGCCACCAGCAGAGATCTTGGCAGGAACACTGAAGCTTTCTTT
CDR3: CATSRDLGRNTEAFF

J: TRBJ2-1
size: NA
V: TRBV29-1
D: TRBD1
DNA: TGCAGCGTGGGGGACAGGAGATTCTTCTTC
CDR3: CSVGDRRFFF

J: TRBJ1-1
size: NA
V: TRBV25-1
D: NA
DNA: TGTGCCAGCAGTGCCTCTTTGAACACTGAAGCTTTCTTT
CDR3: CASSASLNTEAFF

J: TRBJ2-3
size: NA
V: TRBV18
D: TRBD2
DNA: TGTGCCAGCTCACCGGGACTAGCGGGAGCTAGGACAGATACGCAGTATTTT
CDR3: CASSPGLAGARTDTQYF

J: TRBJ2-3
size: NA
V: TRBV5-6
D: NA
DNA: TGTGCCAGCATCCGGAGGGCTAGCGCAGATACGCAGTATTTT
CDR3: CASIRRASADTQYF

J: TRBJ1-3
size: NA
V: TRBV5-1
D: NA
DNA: TGCGCCAGCAGCCCACAGGGTCCCTCTGGAAACACCATATATTTT
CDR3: CASSPQGPSGNTIYF

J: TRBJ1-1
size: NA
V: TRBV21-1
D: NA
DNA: TGTGCCAGCAGCGGCCACAAAGAGGGGGGGATGAACACTGAAGCTTTCTTT
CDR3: CASSGHKEGGMNTEAFF

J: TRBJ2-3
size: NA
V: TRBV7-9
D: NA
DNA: TGTGCCAGCAGCTTAGGGACTACAGGATATCTTGGAGATACGCAGTATTTT
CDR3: CASSLGTTGYLGDTQYF

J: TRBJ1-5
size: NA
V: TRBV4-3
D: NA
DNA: TGCGCCAGCAGCCGGGCCCCTGATCAGCCCCAGCATTTT
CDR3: CASSRAPDQPQHF

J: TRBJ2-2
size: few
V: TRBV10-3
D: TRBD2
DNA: TGTGCCGGCACCGGGACTAGAAGCACCGGGGAGCTGTTTTTT
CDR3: CAGTGTRSTGELFF

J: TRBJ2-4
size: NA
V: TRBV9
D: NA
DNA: TGTGCCAGCAGCGTAGATCGGGAATGGGACATTCAGTACTTC
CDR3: CASSVDREWDIQYF

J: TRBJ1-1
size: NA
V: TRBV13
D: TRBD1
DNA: TGTGCCAGCAGCGTACCGGGACAGGGGATGAACACTGAAGCTTTCTTT
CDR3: CASSVPGQGMNTEAFF

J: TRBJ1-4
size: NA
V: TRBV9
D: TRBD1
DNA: TGTGCCAGCAGCGCCGGGACAGGGTTTAATGAAAAACTGTTTTTT
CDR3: CASSAGTGFNEKLFF

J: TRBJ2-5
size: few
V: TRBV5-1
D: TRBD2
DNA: TGCGCCAGCAGCTTTCTAGCGGATCAAGAGACCCAGTACTTC
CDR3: CASSFLADQETQYF

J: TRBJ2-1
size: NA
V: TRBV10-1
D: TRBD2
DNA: TGCGCCAGCAGTGACGGGGGGGTGCAGTTCTTC
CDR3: CASSDGGVQFF

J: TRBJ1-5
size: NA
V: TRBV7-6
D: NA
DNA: TGTGCCAGCAGCGCACGGACGGGAGCTGGCAATCAGCCCCAGCATTTT
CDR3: CASSARTGAGNQPQHF

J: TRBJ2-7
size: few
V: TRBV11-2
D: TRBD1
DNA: TGTGCCAGCAGCAAGGACAGGGGTTACGAGCAGTACTTC
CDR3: CASSKDRGYEQYF

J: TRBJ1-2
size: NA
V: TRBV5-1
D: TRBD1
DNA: TGCGCCAGCAGCCTTGGACAGGGGGCCTATGGCTACACCTTC
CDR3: CASSLGQGAYGYTF

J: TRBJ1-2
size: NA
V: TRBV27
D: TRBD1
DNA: TGTGCCAGTAGGTTGGACAGGGGAGGGTACCGGGGCGGCTACACCTTC
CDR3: CASRLDRGGYRGGYTF

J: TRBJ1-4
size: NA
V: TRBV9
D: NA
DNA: TGTGCCAGCAGCGTGGGGGGGGGCGCCGACGAAAAACTGTTTTTT
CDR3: CASSVGGGADEKLFF

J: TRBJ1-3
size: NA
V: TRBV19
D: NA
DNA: TGTGCCAGTAGTATTCAGGGAAGATCTGGAAACACCATATATTTT
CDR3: CASSIQGRSGNTIYF